The rows below give T cell receptor beta chains drawn from one sample of a study of blood T cell repertoires in COVID-19. Sequenced by immunoSEQ multiplex PCR; TCRdb stores in-frame clones only, minus some. The sample contains around 500,000 clones, roughly nine tenths of which appear only once. Material: PBMCs or T cells enriched from blood (not recorded which). The source of these receptors is a woman aged 55 to 70 who had recovered from COVID-19. CDR3s include the opening cysteine and the closing phenylalanine or tryptophan. The D gene is left open where the match is weak. Only part of the rows carry a size: once, few, many, or a class if the clone is expanded.

>TRBV9|TRBJ2-5|TRBD1|few
CASSHYEPGQVQETQYF
TGTGCCAGCAGCCACTACGAACCAGGACAGGTCCAAGAGACCCAGTACTTC
>TRBV19|TRBJ2-5|TRBD2|-
CASRLLAGAQETQYF
TGTGCCAGTAGACTACTAGCGGGGGCTCAAGAGACCCAGTACTTC
>TRBV5-1|TRBJ1-6|TRBD1|-
CASSSRTGIDNSPLHF
TGCGCCAGCAGCTCTAGGACAGGGATTGATAATTCACCCCTCCACTTT
>TRBV5-1|TRBJ1-1|-|-
CASSVGVVNTEAFF
TGCGCCAGCAGCGTAGGGGTCGTAAACACTGAAGCTTTCTTT
>TRBV13|TRBJ2-6|TRBD2|-
CASSLVGGRGGANVLTF
TGTGCCAGCAGCTTGGTAGGAGGGCGGGGGGGGGCCAACGTCCTGACTTTC
>TRBV10-2|TRBJ1-2|TRBD1|-
CASTQSRVGGANGYTF
TGCGCCAGCACCCAAAGTCGTGTAGGGGGCGCGAATGGCTACACCTTC
>TRBV4-1|TRBJ2-1|-|-
CASSQTGVEQFF
TGCGCCAGCAGCCAAACGGGGGTAGAGCAGTTCTTC
>TRBV5-1|TRBJ2-1|-|-
CASSPRGSYNEQFF
TGCGCCAGCAGCCCTCGGGGCTCCTACAATGAGCAGTTCTTC
>TRBV3-1/TRBV3-2|TRBJ2-1|-|-
CASRERDNEQFF
TGTGCCAGCAGAGAGAGGGACAATGAGCAGTTCTTC
>TRBV14|TRBJ1-1|TRBD1|-
CASSQLTGVSEAFF
TGTGCCAGCAGCCAATTAACAGGGGTAAGCGAAGCTTTCTTT
>TRBV5-6|TRBJ2-5|-|-
CASSLDSQETQYF
TGTGCCAGCAGCTTGGACAGTCAAGAGACCCAGTACTTC
>TRBV19|TRBJ1-6|-|-
CASSSPGNSPLHF
TGTGCCAGTAGCTCCCCGGGGAATTCACCCCTCCACTTT
>TRBV9|TRBJ2-7|-|-
CASSVGGGGSYEQYF
TGTGCCAGCAGCGTAGGAGGGGGGGGCTCCTACGAGCAGTACTTC
>TRBV5-1|TRBJ2-1|TRBD2|-
CASSLGSGGNEQFF
TGCGCCAGCAGCTTGGGGAGCGGGGGGAATGAGCAGTTCTTC
>TRBV24-1|TRBJ1-5|-|-
CATSVAGDIVTQHF
TGTGCCACCAGTGTGGCAGGGGATATTGTTACCCAGCATTTT